The 18 T cell receptor beta chains listed next were all sequenced from one sample in a study of T-cell reconstitution after alpha-beta-depleted transplantation in children. A TCRbeta library incorporating unique molecular identifiers was prepared. TCRdb re-called the PCR reads through MiXCR, storing one row per CDR3 protein. The repertoire includes 610,000 or so distinct CDR3 sequences, 20% to 30% of them detected once, and under 45% sits in the top ten. The input for sequencing was PBMCs, taken before TCRalphabeta/CD19-depleted stem cell transplant. Source of these receptors: a boy in the first two years of life with Wiskott-Aldrich syndrome, due to receive a stem cell transplant.

In its sample, this clonotype was seen a few times. This chain links TRBV11-2 with TRBJ2-7; 8 nucleotides agree with TRBD2. V was pared by 4 bases and J by 1 base, with 6 bases of the junction left unmatched. The germline V gene has CDR1 SGHAT and CDR2 FQNNGV. This CDR3 spans 15 amino acids. The CDR3 sequence: CASSSLAGWSYEQYF. In DNA form, the CDR3 reads TGTGCCAGCAGCTCTTTAGCGGGATGGTCCTACGAGCAGTACTTC. Using reference TRBV11-2 and TRBJ2-7 for the parts outside the CDR3, the full variable domain is EAGVAQSPRYKIIEKRQSVAFWCNPISGHATLYWYQQILGQGPKLLIQFQNNGVVDDSQLPKDRFSAERLKGVDSTLKIQPAKLEDSAVYLCASSSLAGWSYEQYFGPGTRLTVT.

The chain joins TRBV20-1 to TRBJ2-7; perhaps TRBD2 as D (7 bases). V lost 3 bases and J 5 bases, leaving 11 bases between the germline ends. This CDR3 spans 12 amino acids. Germline V gene lookup returns CDR1 DFQATT and CDR2 SNEGSKA (reference sequence). CDR3 sequence: CSARGRGNEQYF. CDR3 DNA: TGCAGTGCTAGGGGGAGGGGGAACGAGCAGTACTTC.

The chain carries TRBV20-1 and TRBJ2-2; D possibly matches TRBD1 or TRBD2 (5 bases each). Germline assignment: CDR1 DFQATT and CDR2 SNEGSKA (reference sequence). V gave up 5 bases and J gave up 2 bases, with 9 bases separating them. The CDR3 loop spans 13 amino acids. For the CDR3, the DNA is TGCAGTGCTGGGACCGACAACACCGGGGAGCTGTTTTTT. Translating it yields CSAGTDNTGELFF.

This clonotype appeared many times. The DNA of the CDR3 is TGCGCCAGCAGCCGTGAGGGACTAGCGGGAGACCTCTACGAGCAGTACTTC. Protein: CASSREGLAGDLYEQYF. The V gene is TRBV4-1, the J gene TRBJ2-7, with 14 bases fitting TRBD2. Germline V gives CDR1 MGHRA, CDR2 YSYEKL. The ends lost 4 bases at V and 3 bases at J; junction bases unmatched: 8. The CDR3 runs 17 residues.

The chain recombines TRBV6-5 with TRBJ2-7; no definite D call. The CDR3 loop spans 14 amino acids. Germline CDR1 reads MNHEY; CDR2 reads SVGAGI. Trimming took off 4 bases at V and 5 bases at J, with 15 bases between the two ends. The CDR3 DNA follows: TGTGCCAGCAGTTCCCTCTGGCGATCCAACGAGCAGTACTTC. It codes for CASSSLWRSNEQYF.

A note on this clonotype: An end of the junction does not agree with germline; a read error may underlie this. J is TRBJ2-6 and V is TRBV15, with a tentative D call TRBD1 (5 bases). Germline loops: CDR1 LNHNV, CDR2 YYDKDF (reference sequence). The CDR3 totals 17 residues. The DNA of the CDR3 is TGTGCCACCAGCAGAGATCTCATCGTCACTGGGGCCAACGGCCTGACTTTC. Its translation is CATSRDLIVTGANGLTF.

J is TRBJ2-1 and V is TRBV12-3 or TRBV12-4; 8 bases line up with TRBD2. The V segment lost 2 bases and the J segment 2 bases; nucleotides outside the gene matches: 5. The CDR3 totals 16 residues. The CDR3 region is CASSLNLRGAYNEQFF. The CDR3 bases are TGTGCCAGCAGTTTAAATTTGCGGGGGGCCTACAATGAGCAGTTCTTC.

The chain recombines TRBV10-3 with TRBJ2-7; D is unresolved. V gave up 4 bases and J gave up 6 bases, with 7 bases separating them. This CDR3 has 11 residues. Germline V CDR1 and CDR2: ENHRY, SYGVKD. The CDR3 here is CAISGEVEQYF. DNA for the CDR3: TGTGCCATCAGTGGCGAGGTCGAGCAGTACTTC.

This clonotype was counted between two and nine times. V gene TRBV20-1 combines with J gene TRBJ1-1; 11 bases line up with TRBD1. Trimming cost V 7 bases and J 4 bases; bases outside gene matches: 11. Germline assignment: CDR1 DFQATT and CDR2 SNEGSKA (reference sequence). The CDR3 length is 15 residues. The CDR3 is CSELGTGGGSTEAFF. The DNA for the CDR3 is TGCAGTGAACTAGGGACAGGGGGAGGATCCACTGAAGCTTTCTTT.

This clonotype was seen only a few times. The J gene is TRBJ2-2, the V gene TRBV29-1, with 10 bases aligning to TRBD1. V gave up 6 bases and J gave up 4 bases; unmatched junction bases: 2. CDR3 length equals 13 residues. Germline lookup yields CDR1 SQVTM and CDR2 ANQGSEA. The CDR3 loop reads CSVRTGGTGELFF. The CDR3 region has the DNA TGCAGCGTACGGACAGGGGGCACCGGGGAGCTGTTTTTT.

This clonotype showed up just a few times. The CDR3 reads CASSFSVGTGYNEQFF. The CDR3 bases are TGTGCCAGCAGTTTCAGCGTTGGGACAGGCTACAATGAGCAGTTCTTC. This chain uses TRBV27 with TRBJ2-1; TRBD1 aligns across 8 bases. Germline loops: CDR1 MNHEY, CDR2 SMNVEV (reference sequence). The V and J ends lost 3 bases and 3 bases, in that order; junction bases with no gene match: 7. This CDR3 region has 16 residues.

The rearrangement uses TRBV19 and TRBJ2-1, with a tentative D call TRBD2 (7 bases). V dropped 3 bases and J dropped 8 bases, with 17 bases sitting between them. The CDR3 runs to 15 residues. Looked up from germline, CDR1 is LNHDA and CDR2 is SQIVND (reference sequence). The CDR3 region is CASSMAHRGAYEQFF. For the CDR3, the DNA is TGTGCCAGTAGTATGGCCCATCGGGGGGCCTATGAGCAGTTCTTC.

The V gene is TRBV5-1, the J gene TRBJ2-4, with 7 positions matching TRBD1. Per the germline V gene, CDR1 is SGHRS and CDR2 is YFSETQ. Losses at the gene ends were 5 bases for V and 7 bases for J; bases not matched to a gene: 9. The CDR3 has 14 residues. Here the CDR3 DNA reads TGCGCCAGCAGTGCCGGGACAGCTCGGAACATTCAGTACTTC. It specifies CASSAGTARNIQYF.

This clonotype was seen a few times. V usage is TRBV2 and J usage is TRBJ1-5; possibly TRBD1 for D (5 bases). Germline V gene lookup returns CDR1 SNHLY and CDR2 FYNNEI. The CDR3 contains 13 residues. Trimming removed 8 bases from V and 3 bases from J, with 11 bases in between. The CDR3 is CASRGDFNQPQHF. The CDR3 nucleotides are TGTGCCAGCCGGGGGGATTTCAATCAGCCCCAGCATTTT.

On this clonotype itself: Compared with germline, one end of the junction differs, possibly owing to a read error. V usage is TRBV5-1 and J usage is TRBJ2-5, with 8 bases matching TRBD2. Germline values: CDR1 SGHRS, CDR2 YFSETQ. The CDR3 is made up of 15 amino acids. Here the CDR3 reads CASSLVASGQETHYF. The CDR3, as DNA: TGCGCCAGCAGCTTGGTCGCTAGCGGGCAAGAGACCCATTACTTC.

The gene calls are TRBV6-5 and TRBJ2-7; D is perhaps TRBD1 or TRBD2 (5 bases each). Germline CDR1 reads MNHEY; CDR2 reads SVGAGI. V lost 2 bases and J lost 0, with 20 bases in between. There are 18 residues in the CDR3. CDR3 sequence reads: CASSYREASWGYSYEQYF. In DNA form, the CDR3 reads TGTGCCAGCAGTTACAGGGAAGCCTCGTGGGGGTACTCCTACGAGCAGTACTTC.

The gene calls are TRBV14 and TRBJ2-5; D call uncertain. The CDR3 sequence is 11 residues long. The V end was cut by 2 bases, the J end by 6 bases, with 4 bases between. Germline CDR1 is SGHDN and CDR2 is FVKESK. CDR3 in DNA: TGTGCCAGCAGCCAAAAGAAGACCCAGTACTTC. This gives the protein CASSQKKTQYF.

The genes are TRBV29-1 and TRBJ1-1, with unresolved D. The germline V and J ends were trimmed by 1 base and 1 base, with 7 bases remaining between them. CDR3 size: 13 residues. Germline assignment: CDR1 SQVTM and CDR2 ANQGSEA. The CDR3 region has the DNA TGCAGCGTTGAAGGCACGCGGAACACTGAAGCTTTCTTT. This gives the protein CSVEGTRNTEAFF.